The text below deals with one T cell receptor (beta chain). Its antigen is currently unknown. Trimming took 2 bases from V and 3 from J; bases not matched to a gene: 6. The CDR3 covers 15 residues. CDR1 is GTSNPN and CDR2 is SVGIG in the germline V gene (reference sequence). The sample comes from a study of cytomegalovirus exposure and HLA in healthy donors. Whole-study results and caveats: Judged likely to be a sequencing artifact was a cluster of highly shared sequence variants.

Researchers ran the PCR with 60 Vbeta and 13 Jbeta primers. Produced via immunoSEQ multiplex PCR; TCRdb's table is partial and in-frame only. The repertoire consists of around 130,000 clones, with about 80% occurring once and the leading ten covering 1.8%. Nominal health characterized the donors when sampled, though unrecorded immune exposures were likely. The chain is built from TRBV30 and TRBJ1-2; 10 bases map to TRBD1. The clonotype originates from a man aged 40-55 years in good health and CMV-seronegative. Sample: PBMCs. In DNA form, the CDR3 reads TGTGCCTGGAGTATTGGGACAGGGGTTGACTATGGCTACACCTTC. Translation: CAWSIGTGVDYGYTF.